The T cell receptor beta chain described here comes from a study of CD8 T cells in Susac syndrome. Blood CD8+ and CD4+ T cells underwent high-throughput TCR beta sequencing. The authors negatively isolated CD8+ and CD4+ T cells and FACS-enriched TEMRA cells. Trimming at V came to 6 bases and at J to 10 bases, leaving 7 bases not matched to a gene. This CDR3 spans 11 amino acids. Germline V gene data show CDR1 as SQVTM and CDR2 as ANQGSEA. Random hexamers were used to reverse transcribe an amount of about 0.45 to 1 ug RNA. TCRdb itself ran the immunoSEQ multiplex PCR reads through MiXCR, one entry per CDR3 protein. Of approximately 220,000 distinct CDR3 sequences in the sample, about 94% were seen once.

The chain uses TRBV29-1 and TRBJ1-2, with TRBD1 matching over 8 bases. Input material: CD8+ T cells from PBMCs. The sequence came from a human donor with multiple sclerosis. CDR3 DNA: TGCAGCGTCCCTGACAGGGGTTCCTACACCTTC. Translation: CSVPDRGSYTF.